This T cell receptor beta chain was captured in a study of OX40 agonist ivuxolimab in advanced cancers. Looking at the study overall: Ivuxolimab was an agonistic, fully human IgG2 monoclonal antibody directed against OX40 (CD134), a costimulatory receptor. The paper reports the monotherapy dose-escalation portion (N = 52 patients) of the phase I ivuxolimab trial. Of the approximately 54 patients in dose escalation, about 19 had hepatocellular carcinoma, some 15 had melanoma, 9 had renal cell carcinoma and 9 had head and neck cancer. In the dose-escalation cohort, roughly 82% of patients were male, and the mean age was roughly 60 years with a range of roughly 20 to 85. Intravenous ivuxolimab was administered to patients every 2 weeks at six dose levels: 0.01, 0.1, 0.3, 1.5, 3 and 10 mg/kg. The purpose of peripheral TCRbeta sequencing was to test whether ivuxolimab changed TCR sequence diversity and led to clonal T-cell expansion. Partial responses were achieved by three dose-escalation patients, of whom one had hepatocellular carcinoma and two had cutaneous melanoma. Patients were allowed to have had prior anti-PD-1, anti-PD-L1 or anti-CTLA-4 therapy, and less than 45% of the dose-escalation patients had previously received checkpoint inhibitors. The paper as a whole reports these results and caveats: At doses from 0.1 to 3.0 mg/kg, clonal expansion was seen in both CD4+ and CD8+ blood T cells between baseline and week 6. After ivuxolimab, more expanded clones were found on average in CD8+ T cells than in CD4+ T cells. Low levels of normalized T-cell clonal expansion were also shown by some nonresponding patients. In partial responders in the 0.1-3.0 mg/kg groups, normalized peripheral clonal expansion was found to be among the lowest, especially among CD8+ T cells. Which antigens the clonally expanded peripheral T cells were specific for was not determined.

Genomic DNA was extracted from sorted cells for sequencing of the TCRbeta CDR3 region. The immunoSEQ Assay was used for sequencing of TCRbeta CDR3 regions. TCRdb took over this immuneACCESS table, retaining in-frame rearrangements with V and J assigned. Such tables are incomplete; in checked studies, under half of the missing clones stem from an unresolved V gene, and the remainder is unexplained. The sample table contains about 55,000 clones; only one count was recorded for about 82% of them. The ten largest clones add up to just under 4% of the sample. Patients with autoimmune disease history or receiving systemic immunosuppression were excluded from the trial. Peripheral blood for TCR sequencing was collected from all dose cohorts at baseline, on cycle 4 day 1, and on cycle 7 day 1. Samples came from an open-label, multicenter, first-in-human phase I dose-escalation trial of ivuxolimab. The trial enrolled adults with locally advanced or metastatic head and neck squamous cell, hepatocellular, melanoma or renal cell carcinoma. Before TCR sequencing, CD4+ T cells and CD8+ T cells were sorted from peripheral blood as separate populations.

As for this clone: This receptor's antigen is unknown. Base qualities are not recorded, but no much larger clone differs from it by a single base.

From the cysteine up to the phenylalanine, the CDR3 has a length of 15 residues. The CDR3 DNA has 45 bases and is translated from base 1. As encoded in the germline V gene (reference sequence), CDR1 is LNHNV while CDR2 is YYDKDF. V is pared back by 1 base and J by 1 base, with 11 bases lying between the germline termini. The chain is made from TRBV15 and TRBJ2-7; the D gene is unclear. This clonotype was sampled from an adult with an advanced solid tumor such as melanoma, head and neck, liver or kidney cancer. The sample in question was CD4+ or CD8+ T cells sorted from blood, obtained in a trial of the OX40 agonist ivuxolimab. The CDR3 amino acid sequence is: CATSRGPAASYEQYF. The nucleotide sequence reads as follows: TGTGCCACCAGCAGAGGACCCGCAGCATCCTACGAGCAGTACTTC.